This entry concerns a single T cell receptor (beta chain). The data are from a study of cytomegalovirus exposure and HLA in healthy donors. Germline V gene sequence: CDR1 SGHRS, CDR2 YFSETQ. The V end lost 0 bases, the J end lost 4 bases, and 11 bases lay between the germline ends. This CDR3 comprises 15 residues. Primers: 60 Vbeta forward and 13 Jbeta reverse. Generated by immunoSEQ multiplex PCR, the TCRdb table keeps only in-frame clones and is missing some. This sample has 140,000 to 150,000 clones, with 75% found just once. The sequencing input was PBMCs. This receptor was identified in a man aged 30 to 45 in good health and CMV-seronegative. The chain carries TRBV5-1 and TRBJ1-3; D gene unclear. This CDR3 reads CASSLVAMVGNTIYF. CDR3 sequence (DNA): TGCGCCAGCAGCTTGGTAGCGATGGTGGGAAACACCATATATTTT.